This note documents a single T cell receptor beta chain sequence. The CDR3 loop spans 16 amino acids. The germline V and J ends were trimmed by 4 bases and 3 bases, with 18 bases remaining between them. The germline V gene has CDR1 MNHEY and CDR2 SMNVEV (reference sequence). The sample is drawn from a study of blood T cell repertoires in COVID-19. Study-wide context: Spain, Italy and the United States supplied samples that represented acute and convalescent COVID-19. Sample material is recorded as cDNA or gDNA derived from T cells, B-cell-depleted T cells, or PBMCs.

Per the authors' pipeline: Amplifying reference gene primers gave estimates of nucleated cell counts. The table came from immunoSEQ multiplex PCR; TCRdb's copy has only in-frame clones and leaves some out. That table supplies the V and J calls and clone size; D and trimming were determined from the DNA. This repertoire shows about 120,000 clones, 80% to 90% found once; its top ten account for about 29%. The chain links TRBV27 to TRBJ1-1, with unresolved D. This clonotype was sampled from an older man with active or convalescent COVID-19. Material for sequencing was peripheral blood. In DNA, the CDR3 is TGTGCCAGCAGTTCTCCCCCCGGGAGCCAACACACTGAAGCTTTCTTT. Its translation is CASSSPPGSQHTEAFF.